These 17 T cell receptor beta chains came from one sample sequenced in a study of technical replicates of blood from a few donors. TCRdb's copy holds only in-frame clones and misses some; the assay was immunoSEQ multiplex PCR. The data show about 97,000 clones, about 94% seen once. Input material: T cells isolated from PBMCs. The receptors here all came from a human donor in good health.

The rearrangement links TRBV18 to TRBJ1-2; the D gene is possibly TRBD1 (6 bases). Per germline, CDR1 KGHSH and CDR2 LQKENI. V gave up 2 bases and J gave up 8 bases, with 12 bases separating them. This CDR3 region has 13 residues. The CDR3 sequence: CASSPDRSSGYTF. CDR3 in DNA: TGTGCCAGCTCACCAGACAGGTCTTCCGGCTACACCTTC.

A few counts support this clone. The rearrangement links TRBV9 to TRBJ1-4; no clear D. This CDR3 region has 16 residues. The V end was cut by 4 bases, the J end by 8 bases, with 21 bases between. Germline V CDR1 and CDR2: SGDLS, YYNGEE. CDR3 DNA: TGTGCCAGCAGCCCCCCACTAGTCGGTACAACCGAAAAACTGTTTTTT. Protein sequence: CASSPPLVGTTEKLFF.

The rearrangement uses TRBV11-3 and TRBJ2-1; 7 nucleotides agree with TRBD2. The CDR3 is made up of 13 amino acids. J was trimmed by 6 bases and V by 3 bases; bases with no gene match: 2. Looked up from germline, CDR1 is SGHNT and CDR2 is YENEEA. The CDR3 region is CASSFPGGNEQFF. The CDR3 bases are TGTGCCAGCAGCTTTCCGGGGGGCAATGAGCAGTTCTTC.

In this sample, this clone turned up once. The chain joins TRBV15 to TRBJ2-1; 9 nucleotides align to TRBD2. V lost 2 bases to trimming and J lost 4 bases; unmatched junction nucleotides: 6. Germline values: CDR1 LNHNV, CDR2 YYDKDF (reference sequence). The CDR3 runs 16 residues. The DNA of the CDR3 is TGTGCCACCAGCAGACGACTAGCGGACCCGTACAATGAGCAGTTCTTC. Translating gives CATSRRLADPYNEQFF.

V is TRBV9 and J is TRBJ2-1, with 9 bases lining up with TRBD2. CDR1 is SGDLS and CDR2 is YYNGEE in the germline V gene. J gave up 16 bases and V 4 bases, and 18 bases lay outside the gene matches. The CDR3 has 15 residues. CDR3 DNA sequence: TGTGCCAGCAGCAGTAGCGGGAGCTCCTACAATGACCCCTTCTTC. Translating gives CASSSSGSSYNDPFF.

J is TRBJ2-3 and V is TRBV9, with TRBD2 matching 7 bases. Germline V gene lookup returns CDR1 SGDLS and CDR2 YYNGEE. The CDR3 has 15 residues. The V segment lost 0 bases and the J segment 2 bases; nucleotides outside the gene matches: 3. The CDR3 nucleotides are TGTGCCAGCAGCGTAGCGGCGGGAGACACAGATACGCAGTATTTT. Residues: CASSVAAGDTDTQYF.

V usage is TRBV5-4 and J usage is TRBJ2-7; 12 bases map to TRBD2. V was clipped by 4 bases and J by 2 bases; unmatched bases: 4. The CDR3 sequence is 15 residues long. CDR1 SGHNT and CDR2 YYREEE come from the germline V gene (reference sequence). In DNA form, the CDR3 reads TGTGCCAGCAGCCCAGGACTAGCGGGGACCTACGAGCAGTACTTC. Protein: CASSPGLAGTYEQYF.

CDR3 DNA: TGTGCCAGCAGCTTAGCGGAGAGCTCCTACAATGAGCAGTTCTTC. Translation gives CASSLAESSYNEQFF. The genes are TRBV6-5 and TRBJ2-1, with TRBD2 as a possible D gene (6 bases). This CDR3 has 15 amino acids. The V end was cut by 6 bases, the J end by 0 bases, with 12 bases between. Germline V gene sequence: CDR1 MNHEY, CDR2 SVGAGI.

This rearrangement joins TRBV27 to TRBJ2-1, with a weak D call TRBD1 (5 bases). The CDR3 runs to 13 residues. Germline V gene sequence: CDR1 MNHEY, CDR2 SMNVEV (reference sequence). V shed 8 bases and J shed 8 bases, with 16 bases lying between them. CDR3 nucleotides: TGTGCCAGCTATAGGGCAGGGTACCATGAGCAGTTCTTC. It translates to CASYRAGYHEQFF.

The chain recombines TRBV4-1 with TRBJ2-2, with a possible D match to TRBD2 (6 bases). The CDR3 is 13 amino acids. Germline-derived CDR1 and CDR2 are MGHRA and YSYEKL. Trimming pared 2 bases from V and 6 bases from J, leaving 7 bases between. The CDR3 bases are TGCGCCAGCAGCCAAACGGGGGCCGGGGAGCTGTTTTTT. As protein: CASSQTGAGELFF.

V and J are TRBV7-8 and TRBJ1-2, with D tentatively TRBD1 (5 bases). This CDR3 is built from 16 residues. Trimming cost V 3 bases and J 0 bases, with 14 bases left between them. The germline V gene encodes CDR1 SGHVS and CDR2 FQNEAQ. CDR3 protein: CASSLGRVAANYGYTF. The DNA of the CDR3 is TGTGCCAGCAGCTTGGGCAGGGTAGCGGCTAACTATGGCTACACCTTC.

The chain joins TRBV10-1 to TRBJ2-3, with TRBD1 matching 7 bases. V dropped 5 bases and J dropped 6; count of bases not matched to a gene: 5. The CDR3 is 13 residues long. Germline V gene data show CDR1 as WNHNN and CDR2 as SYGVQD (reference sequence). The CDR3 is CASSRTGMDTQYF. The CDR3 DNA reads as TGCGCCAGCAGTCGGACAGGCATGGATACGCAGTATTTT.

The CDR3 DNA reads TGTGCCAGCAGTTCGGCGGGATCGTACAATGAGCAGTTCTTC. Protein sequence: CASSSAGSYNEQFF. The gene calls are TRBV27 and TRBJ2-1, with D possibly TRBD2 on 6 matching bases. Between the trimmed V and J ends, which lost 4 bases and 4 bases, there was a span of 11 bases. The CDR3 is 14 amino acids. The V gene's germline CDR1 is MNHEY and CDR2 SMNVEV (reference sequence).

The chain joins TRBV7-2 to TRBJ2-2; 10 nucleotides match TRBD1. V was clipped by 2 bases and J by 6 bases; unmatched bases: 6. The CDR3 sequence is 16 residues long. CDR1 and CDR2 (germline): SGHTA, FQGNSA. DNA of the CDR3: TGTGCCAGCAGCTTACACGGGACAGGGGTAGCCGGGGAGCTGTTTTTT. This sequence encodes CASSLHGTGVAGELFF.

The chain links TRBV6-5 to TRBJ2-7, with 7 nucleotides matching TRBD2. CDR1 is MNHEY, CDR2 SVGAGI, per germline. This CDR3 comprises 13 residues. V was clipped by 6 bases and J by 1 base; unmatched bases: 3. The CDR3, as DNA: TGTGCCAGCAGGCCCGGGGGGTCCTACGAGCAGTACTTC. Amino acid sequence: CASRPGGSYEQYF.

Here the CDR3 reads CASSEAQERRYF. CDR3 in DNA: TGTGCCAGCAGTGAAGCGCAGGAAAGGCGGTACTTC. This chain connects TRBV6-1 to TRBJ2-4; D remains ambiguous. The germline V gene encodes CDR1 MNHNS and CDR2 SASEGT. V was shortened by 0 bases and J by 15 bases, with 12 bases between the two germline ends. The CDR3 is made up of 12 amino acids.

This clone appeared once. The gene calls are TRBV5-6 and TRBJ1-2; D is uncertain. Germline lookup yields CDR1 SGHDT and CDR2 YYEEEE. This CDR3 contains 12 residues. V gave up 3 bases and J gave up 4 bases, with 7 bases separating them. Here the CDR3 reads CASSSNTYGYTF. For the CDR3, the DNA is TGTGCCAGCAGCTCAAACACCTATGGCTACACCTTC.